The rows below give T cell receptor beta chains drawn from one sample of a study of T cells after yellow fever vaccination. TCRdb analysed the 5' RACE reads with MiXCR anew, one entry per CDR3 protein. Altogether about 330,000 distinct CDR3 sequences are present, 4.1% being singletons, with the ten largest covering around 23%. The sequencing here drew on PBMCs, taken 5 days after the yellow fever booster vaccination. The receptors derive from a man between 18 and 29 years old who received the YFV17D yellow fever vaccine. Both conserved end residues are trimmed from each CDR3.

CDR3 protein,V gene,J gene
ASSYGKGGTYEQY,TRBV6-2/TRBV6-3,TRBJ2-7
SAGTFVGDTQY,TRBV20-1,TRBJ2-3
ASSSRQEHYGYT,TRBV7-9,TRBJ1-2
ASSQEGTDKETQY,TRBV4-1,TRBJ2-5
ASRLLADNSYEQY,TRBV3-1,TRBJ2-7
ASSERSGTGVGTEAF,TRBV25-1,TRBJ1-1
ASSPSPGNEKLF,TRBV19,TRBJ1-4
ASSRLAGNEQF,TRBV6-5,TRBJ2-1
ASSYGWWGGQETQY,TRBV6-5,TRBJ2-5
ASSPRQGREAF,TRBV27,TRBJ1-1
ASARSGTGEYEQY,TRBV5-1,TRBJ2-7
ATSGDTLNYGYT,TRBV15,TRBJ1-2
ASSVGTGYGQPQH,TRBV5-1,TRBJ1-5
ASSFGHGDTGELF,TRBV5-1,TRBJ2-2
ASSQGLAGDISYEQY,TRBV4-2,TRBJ2-7
ASKFGRDYQPQH,TRBV6-6,TRBJ1-5
SVQRDRGLAKNIQY,TRBV20-1,TRBJ2-4
ASSHHRTGGETQY,TRBV27,TRBJ2-5
ASSYSSGGVTQY,TRBV6-6,TRBJ2-3
ASTPGHANTGELF,TRBV19,TRBJ2-2
ASSPRLGGLHEQF,TRBV7-8,TRBJ2-1
ASSRRHLTGSRRTSYNSPLH,TRBV7-2,TRBJ1-6
ASSQEFQGLGGNTIY,TRBV4-3,TRBJ1-3
ASSSPRGGSYTQY,TRBV6-5,TRBJ2-3
ASSLAPGQGINEQF,TRBV27,TRBJ2-1
ASSWEAGGTDTQY,TRBV27,TRBJ2-3
ATQGGTSGFSYNEQF,TRBV5-1,TRBJ2-1
ASSWGAWWTEAF,TRBV7-3,TRBJ1-1
SARGGNTDAF,TRBV20-1,TRBJ1-1
ASSQGGNRAQY,TRBV7-2,TRBJ2-3
ASSHPLGRGNIDTQY,TRBV4-2,TRBJ2-3
ASSLAGQGPTGELF,TRBV7-6,TRBJ2-2
ASRGEHFGSPLH,TRBV12-3/TRBV12-4,TRBJ1-6
ASGIAGPRDTQY,TRBV7-9,TRBJ2-3
ASSYSYSRHTQY,TRBV6-2/TRBV6-3,TRBJ2-3
ASIQTGVRAPLH,TRBV7-9,TRBJ1-6
ASSLALGQGNNEQF,TRBV7-9,TRBJ2-1
SARDPAAGKGEAF,TRBV20-1,TRBJ1-1
SARAEDNYGYT,TRBV20-1,TRBJ1-2
ASSLSQASYEQY,TRBV27,TRBJ2-7
ASSQDSGGYNEQF,TRBV4-3,TRBJ2-1
ATSTDARGLGVLF,TRBV15,TRBJ2-2
ASSRVGGAITGELF,TRBV27,TRBJ2-2
ASSQDSQASSYNSPLH,TRBV4-3,TRBJ1-6
ASSQGWGQGYYGYT,TRBV4-1,TRBJ1-2
ASTRGDSTYNEQF,TRBV7-2,TRBJ2-1
ASSLKGELF,TRBV27,TRBJ2-2
ASSLTIPPRADTQY,TRBV19,TRBJ2-3
ASRSGQGTGELF,TRBV2,TRBJ2-2
ASSISLGRPIAEQF,TRBV19,TRBJ2-1
ASSDRGGANEQF,TRBV25-1,TRBJ2-1
ASSQDSKAF,TRBV4-3,TRBJ1-1
ASSERGVDTQY,TRBV9,TRBJ2-3
ASSFGTGGADTQY,TRBV7-9,TRBJ2-3
SARDKRTGKSPQH,TRBV20-1,TRBJ1-5